This is a list of T cell receptor beta chains from one sample in a study of preoperative IRX-2 immunotherapy in early breast cancer. The method was immunoSEQ multiplex PCR; TCRdb's version includes in-frame clones alone and lacks a portion of them. The repertoire holds about 2,700 clones, with about 80% as singletons. Here the sequenced sample was tumor tissue, taken before IRX-2 immunotherapy. The source of these receptors is a human donor with breast cancer. Each CDR3 is given with its conserved first and last residue. A D gene is named only where the DNA matches it firmly. Some rows mark clone size as missing; the rest say once, few, many or name a class of expanded clone.

>once|TRBD1|TRBV6-4|TRBJ1-2
CASSGRGDYGYTF
TGTGCCAGCAGTGGCAGGGGGGACTATGGCTACACCTTC
>NA|NA|TRBV19|TRBJ2-7
CASSRTTTYEQYF
TGTGCCAGTAGTCGGACAACGACCTACGAGCAGTACTTC
>few|NA|TRBV11-3|TRBJ1-3
CASSSQGGYGNTIYF
TGTGCCAGCAGCTCACAGGGAGGCTACGGAAACACCATATATTTT
>few|TRBD1|TRBV28|TRBJ1-2
CASSRFIGTENYGYTF
TGTGCCAGCAGTCGATTTATCGGGACAGAGAACTATGGCTACACCTTC
>NA|TRBD2|TRBV29-1|TRBJ2-7
CSGSYRGGAEQYF
TGCAGCGGTTCCTACCGGGGGGGAGCCGAGCAGTACTTC
>NA|TRBD1|TRBV10-1|TRBJ1-1
CASSGGDSSEAFF
TGCGCCAGCAGTGGGGGGGACAGCTCTGAAGCTTTCTTT
>NA|NA|TRBV5-1|TRBJ2-5
CASSLAGAQETQYF
TGCGCCAGCAGCTTGGCAGGGGCCCAAGAGACCCAGTACTTC
>once|NA|TRBV15|TRBJ2-5
CATSRDFGGETQYF
TGTGCCACCAGCAGAGATTTTGGGGGAGAGACCCAGTACTTC
>NA|TRBD1|TRBV28|TRBJ2-7
CASSLGTGGYEQYF
TGTGCCAGCAGTTTGGGGACAGGGGGCTACGAGCAGTACTTC
>NA|NA|TRBV5-1|TRBJ2-7
CASSLDRVANEQYF
TGCGCCAGCAGCTTGGACAGGGTTGCGAACGAGCAGTACTTC
>NA|TRBD1|TRBV6-8|TRBJ1-1
CASRDRGRTTEAFF
TGTGCCAGCAGGGACAGGGGACGAACCACTGAAGCTTTCTTT
>NA|TRBD1|TRBV5-1|TRBJ1-3
CASSFFTGGSGNTIYF
TGCGCCAGCAGCTTTTTCACAGGGGGCTCTGGAAACACCATATATTTT
>NA|TRBD1|TRBV19|TRBJ2-5
CASSMTGGEETQYF
TGTGCCAGTAGTATGACAGGGGGTGAGGAGACCCAGTACTTC
>NA|NA|TRBV6-8|TRBJ1-2
CASITGLDYGYTF
TGTGCCAGCATTACAGGGCTCGACTATGGCTACACCTTC
>NA|NA|TRBV6-8|TRBJ2-7
CASSAIHFGGESEQYF
TGTGCCAGCAGTGCTATCCATTTCGGGGGCGAAAGCGAGCAGTACTTC
>NA|NA|TRBV7-1|TRBJ2-3
CASSLAPTSGRTDTQYF
TGTGCCAGCAGCTTAGCGCCGACCTCCGGGCGCACAGATACGCAGTATTTT
>NA|NA|TRBV11-3|TRBJ2-5
CASSLGAALRTQYF
TGTGCCAGCAGCTTAGGGGCAGCTTTAAGAACCCAGTACTTC
>once|NA|TRBV5-1|TRBJ2-7
CASSLWGLQAAPTYEQYF
TGCGCCAGCAGCTTGTGGGGACTCCAGGCCGCCCCAACCTACGAGCAGTACTTC
>few|TRBD1|TRBV29-1|TRBJ1-1
CSAGQGLEGTEAFF
TGCAGCGCCGGACAGGGGTTAGAGGGGACTGAAGCTTTCTTT
>few|TRBD1|TRBV10-2|TRBJ1-4
CASSERGLGEKLFF
TGCGCCAGCAGTGAAAGGGGGCTAGGGGAAAAACTGTTTTTT
>NA|TRBD1|TRBV5-1|TRBJ2-3
CASSWSGTGGTDTQYF
TGCGCCAGCAGCTGGTCCGGGACAGGGGGCACAGATACGCAGTATTTT
>NA|TRBD2|TRBV28|TRBJ2-3
CASSFYFLGGIEAESTDTQYF
TGTGCCAGCAGTTTTTATTTCTTGGGAGGGATCGAAGCGGAATCCACAGATACGCAGTATTTT
>few|TRBD1|TRBV11-3|TRBJ2-6
CASSKTGTGVPGANVLTF
TGTGCCAGCAGCAAAACCGGGACAGGGGTCCCTGGGGCCAACGTCCTGACTTTC
>few|NA|TRBV19|TRBJ2-1
CASSIQDSYNEQFF
TGTGCCAGTAGTATACAGGACAGTTACAATGAGCAGTTCTTC
>NA|TRBD1|TRBV30|TRBJ2-7
CAWSVGQGDEQYF
TGTGCCTGGAGTGTAGGACAGGGGGACGAGCAGTACTTC
>NA|TRBD1|TRBV11-3|TRBJ2-2
CASSSTGIKNTGELFF
TGTGCCAGCAGCTCGACAGGGATAAAGAACACCGGGGAGCTGTTTTTT
>NA|NA|TRBV7-7|TRBJ1-2
CANSLAAGGFYGYTF
TGTGCCAACAGCTTGGCGGCGGGGGGCTTCTATGGCTACACCTTC